Listed here are 10 T cell receptor beta chains from one sample, sequenced in a study of beta chain features in type 1 diabetes. General study results and limits: The study found moderately but significantly shorter TCRB CDR3s in all four CD4+ subsets of Type 1 diabetes patients.

The sequenced template was cDNA made from the entire isolated RNA. Clones were read by immunoSEQ multiplex PCR, and TCRdb kept only the in-frame ones, dropping some. The table records 200,000 to 250,000 clones, roughly 17% of them present only once. These receptors have no identified antigens. Sequencing was done on a sample of naive CD4+ T cells from blood. These receptors came from a man aged 30 to 45 with type 1 diabetes.

This clone has only a few counts. The CDR3 spells CASSLQQGVGQPQHF. The CDR3 DNA follows: TGTGCCAGCAGCTTACAACAGGGAGTGGGCCAGCCCCAGCATTTT. V is TRBV7-2 and J is TRBJ1-5, with a tentative D call TRBD1 (6 bases). The V gene lost 2 bases and the J gene lost 7 bases, with 15 bases spanning the gap. CDR1 and CDR2 from the germline V gene are SGHTA and FQGNSA. This CDR3 spans 15 amino acids.

For the CDR3, the DNA is TGTGCCAGCAGCGTAGTGGGTTACGGCGATACGCAGTATTTT. This codes for CASSVVGYGDTQYF. This chain links TRBV9 with TRBJ2-3; D is unclear. V was clipped by 0 bases and J by 6 bases, with 11 bases between them. Germline V gene sequence: CDR1 SGDLS, CDR2 YYNGEE. The CDR3 loop spans 14 amino acids.

V is TRBV19 and J is TRBJ2-7; no clear D gene. Germline V gene sequence: CDR1 LNHDA, CDR2 SQIVND (reference sequence). V gave up 2 bases and J gave up 7 bases, with 12 bases separating them. The CDR3 extends over 13 amino acids. CDR3 protein: CASSIPGRLEQYF. The CDR3 bases are TGTGCCAGTAGTATACCCGGACGGTTGGAGCAGTACTTC.

The sample holds a few counts of this clone. The chain combines TRBV7-6 with TRBJ2-1; tentatively, D is TRBD2 (6 bases). CDR3 length equals 13 residues. V dropped 5 bases and J dropped 3 bases, with 8 bases sitting between them. CDR1 and CDR2 (germline): SGHVS, FNYEAQ. The CDR3 coding sequence is TGTGCCAGCAGCCGCGGGAACTACAATGAGCAGTTCTTC. Encoded protein: CASSRGNYNEQFF.

This chain connects TRBV5-1 to TRBJ2-7; 8 bases are shared with TRBD1. With V trimmed by 4 bases and J by 6 bases, 9 bases remained unmatched. CDR1 is SGHRS and CDR2 is YFSETQ in the germline V gene. The CDR3 spans 14 residues. CDR3 in DNA: TGCGCCAGCAGCCTGGGCGAAACAGGGGGCGAGCAGTACTTC. Translation gives CASSLGETGGEQYF. The full variable domain, with the rest looked up from reference TRBV5-1 and TRBJ2-7, is KAGVTQTPRYLIKTRGQQVTLSCSPISGHRSVSWYQQTPGQGLQFLFEYFSETQRNKGNFPGRFSGRQFSNSRSEMNVSTLELGDSALYLCASSLGETGGEQYFGPGTRLTVT.

The chain carries TRBV10-3 and TRBJ2-3; D uncertain. V dropped 0 bases and J dropped 4 bases, with 11 bases sitting between them. CDR1 ENHRY and CDR2 SYGVKD come from the germline V gene. CDR3 size: 15 residues. CDR3 amino acids: CAISESGKGPDTQYF. In DNA form, the CDR3 reads TGTGCCATCAGTGAGTCTGGAAAGGGCCCAGATACGCAGTATTTT.

This clone was observed a handful of times. The rearrangement uses TRBV7-7 and TRBJ2-5; 7 bases agree with TRBD2. CDR3 length: 14 amino acids. Germline lookup yields CDR1 SSHAT and CDR2 FNYEAQ (reference sequence). V lost 1 base, J lost 5 bases, and 4 bases stayed unmatched. Here the CDR3 DNA reads TGTGCCAGCAGCTTAGGACTAGCAGTGGAGACCCAGTACTTC. It is translated as CASSLGLAVETQYF.

V and J are TRBV28 and TRBJ2-5; D remains unclear. Deletions cut 3 bases from V and 3 bases from J, with 8 bases between. The germline V gene encodes CDR1 MDHEN and CDR2 SYDVKM. This CDR3 has 13 amino acids. The CDR3 region has the DNA TGTGCCAGCAGTTTGCGGCACGAAGAGACCCAGTACTTC. Translating it yields CASSLRHEETQYF.

This clone occurred a few times. The CDR3 bases are TGTGCCACCAGCAGGAGGTTAGCGGGAGATGTGGCAGATACGCAGTATTTT. This sequence encodes CATSRRLAGDVADTQYF. The chain links TRBV15 to TRBJ2-3, with 9 bases matching TRBD2. The CDR3 is 17 residues long. With V trimmed by 3 bases and J by 4 bases, 11 bases remained unmatched. The germline gives CDR1 LNHNV, CDR2 YYDKDF (reference sequence).

This sequence joins TRBV13 and TRBJ1-2; D is ambiguous. Germline CDR1 and CDR2: PRHDT and FYEKMQ (reference sequence). CDR3 size: 14 residues. Trimming removed 5 bases at V and 6 bases at J, with 16 bases between. CDR3 sequence reads: CASSPRRGVDGYTF. CDR3 nucleotide sequence: TGTGCCAGCAGCCCACGCCGTGGGGTTGATGGCTACACCTTC.